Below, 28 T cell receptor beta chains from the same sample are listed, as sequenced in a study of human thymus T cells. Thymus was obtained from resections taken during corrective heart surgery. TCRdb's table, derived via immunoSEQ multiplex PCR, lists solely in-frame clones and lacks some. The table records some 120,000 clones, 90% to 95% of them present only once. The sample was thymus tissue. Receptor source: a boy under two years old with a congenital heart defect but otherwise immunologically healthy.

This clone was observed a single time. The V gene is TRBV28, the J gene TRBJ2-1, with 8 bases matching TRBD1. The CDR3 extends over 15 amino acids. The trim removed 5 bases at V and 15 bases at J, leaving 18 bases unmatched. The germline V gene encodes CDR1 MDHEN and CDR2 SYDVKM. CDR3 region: CASSQDRDLPYTRFF. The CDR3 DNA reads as TGTGCCAGCAGTCAGGACAGGGACCTCCCCTATACGCGGTTCTTC.

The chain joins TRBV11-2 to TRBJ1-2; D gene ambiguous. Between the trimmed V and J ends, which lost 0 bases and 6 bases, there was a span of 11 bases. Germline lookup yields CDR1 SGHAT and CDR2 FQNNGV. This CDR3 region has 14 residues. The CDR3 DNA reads TGTGCCAGCAGCTTAGATAAGACGGCTAATGGCTACACCTTC. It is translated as CASSLDKTANGYTF.

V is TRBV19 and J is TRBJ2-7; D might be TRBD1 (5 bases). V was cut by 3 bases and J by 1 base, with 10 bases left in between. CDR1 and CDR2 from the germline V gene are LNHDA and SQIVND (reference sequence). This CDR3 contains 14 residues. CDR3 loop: CASSMTVTSYEQYF. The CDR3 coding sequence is TGTGCCAGTAGTATGACAGTAACGTCCTACGAGCAGTACTTC.

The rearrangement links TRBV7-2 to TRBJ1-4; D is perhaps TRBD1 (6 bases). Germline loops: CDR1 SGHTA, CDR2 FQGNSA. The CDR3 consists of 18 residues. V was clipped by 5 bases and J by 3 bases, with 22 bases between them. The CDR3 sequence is CASSLTMGHGSANEKLFF. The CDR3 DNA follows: TGTGCCAGCAGCCTGACCATGGGACACGGGTCGGCTAATGAAAAACTGTTTTTT.

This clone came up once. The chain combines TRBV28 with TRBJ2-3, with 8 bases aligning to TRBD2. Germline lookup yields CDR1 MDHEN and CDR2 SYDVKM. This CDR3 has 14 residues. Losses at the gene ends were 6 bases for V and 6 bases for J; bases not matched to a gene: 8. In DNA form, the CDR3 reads TGTGCCAGCAGGTTGCTAGCGGGTGCCGATACGCAGTATTTT. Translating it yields CASRLLAGADTQYF.

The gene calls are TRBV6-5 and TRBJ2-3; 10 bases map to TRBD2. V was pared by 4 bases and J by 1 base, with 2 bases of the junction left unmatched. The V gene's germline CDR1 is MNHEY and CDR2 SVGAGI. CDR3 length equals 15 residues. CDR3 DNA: TGTGCCAGCAGTTCAACTAGCGGGGGCACAGATACGCAGTATTTT. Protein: CASSSTSGGTDTQYF.

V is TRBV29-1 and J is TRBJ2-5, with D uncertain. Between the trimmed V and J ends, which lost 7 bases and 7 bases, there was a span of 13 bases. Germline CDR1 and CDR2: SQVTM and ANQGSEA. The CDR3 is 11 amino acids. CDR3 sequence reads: CSGFHLGTQYF. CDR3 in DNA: TGCAGCGGTTTCCATTTGGGGACCCAGTACTTC.

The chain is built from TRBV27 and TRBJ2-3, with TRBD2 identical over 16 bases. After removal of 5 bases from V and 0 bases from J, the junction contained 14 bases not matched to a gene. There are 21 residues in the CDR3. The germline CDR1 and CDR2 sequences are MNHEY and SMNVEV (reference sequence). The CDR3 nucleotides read TGTGCCAGCAGTCACCAAGGGACTAGCGGGGGGGCCAAGGATAGCACAGATACGCAGTATTTT. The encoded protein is CASSHQGTSGGAKDSTDTQYF.

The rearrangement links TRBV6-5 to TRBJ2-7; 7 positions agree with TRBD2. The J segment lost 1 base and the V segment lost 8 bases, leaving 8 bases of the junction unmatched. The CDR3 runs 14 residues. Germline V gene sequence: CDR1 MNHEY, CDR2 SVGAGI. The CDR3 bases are TGTGCCAGCGCTCACAGCGGGGTTTCCTACGAGCAGTACTTC. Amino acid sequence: CASAHSGVSYEQYF.

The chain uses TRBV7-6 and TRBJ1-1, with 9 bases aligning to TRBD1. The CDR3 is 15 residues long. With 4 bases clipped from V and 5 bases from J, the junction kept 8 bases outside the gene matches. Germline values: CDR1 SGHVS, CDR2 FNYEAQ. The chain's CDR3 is CASSSKGDRGTEAFF. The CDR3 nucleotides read TGTGCCAGCAGCTCGAAGGGTGACAGGGGGACTGAAGCTTTCTTT.

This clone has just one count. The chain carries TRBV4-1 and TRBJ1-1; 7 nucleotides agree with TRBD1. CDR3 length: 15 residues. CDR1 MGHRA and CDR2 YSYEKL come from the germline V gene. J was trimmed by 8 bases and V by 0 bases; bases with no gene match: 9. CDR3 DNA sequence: TGCGCCAGCAGCCAAGATTACAGACAGGGATCCGAAGCTTTCTTT. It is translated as CASSQDYRQGSEAFF.

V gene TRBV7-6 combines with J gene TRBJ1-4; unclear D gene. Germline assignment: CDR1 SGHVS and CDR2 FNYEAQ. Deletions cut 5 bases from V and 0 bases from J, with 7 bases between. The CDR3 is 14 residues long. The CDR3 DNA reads TGTGCCAGCAGCCCATACACAACTAATGAAAAACTGTTTTTT. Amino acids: CASSPYTTNEKLFF.

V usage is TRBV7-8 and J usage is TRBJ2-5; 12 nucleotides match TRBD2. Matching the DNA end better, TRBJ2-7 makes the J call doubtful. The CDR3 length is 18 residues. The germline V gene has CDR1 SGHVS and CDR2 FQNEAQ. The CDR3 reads CASSPELAGGEPTYEQYF. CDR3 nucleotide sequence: TGTGCCAGCAGCCCCGAACTAGCGGGGGGCGAACCAACCTACGAGCAGTACTTC.

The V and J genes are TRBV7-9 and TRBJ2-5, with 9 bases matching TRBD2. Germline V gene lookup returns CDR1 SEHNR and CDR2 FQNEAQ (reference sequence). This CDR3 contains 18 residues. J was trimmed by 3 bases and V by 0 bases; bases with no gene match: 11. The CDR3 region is CASSLAVAAGGMEETQYF. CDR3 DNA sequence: TGTGCCAGCAGCTTAGCGGTCGCTGCGGGGGGGATGGAAGAGACCCAGTACTTC.

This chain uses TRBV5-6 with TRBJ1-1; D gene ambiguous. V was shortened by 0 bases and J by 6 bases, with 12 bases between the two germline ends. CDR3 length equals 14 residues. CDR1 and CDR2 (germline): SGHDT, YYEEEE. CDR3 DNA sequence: TGTGCCAGCAGCTTGGGACCGAGTAGGCCTGAAGCTTTCTTT. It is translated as CASSLGPSRPEAFF.

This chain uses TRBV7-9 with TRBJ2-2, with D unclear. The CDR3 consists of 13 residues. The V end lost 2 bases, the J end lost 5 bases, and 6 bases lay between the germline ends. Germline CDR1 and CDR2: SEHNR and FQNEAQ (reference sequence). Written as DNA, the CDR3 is TGTGCCAGCAGCTTATGCAGAACCGGGGAGCTGTTTTTT. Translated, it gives CASSLCRTGELFF.

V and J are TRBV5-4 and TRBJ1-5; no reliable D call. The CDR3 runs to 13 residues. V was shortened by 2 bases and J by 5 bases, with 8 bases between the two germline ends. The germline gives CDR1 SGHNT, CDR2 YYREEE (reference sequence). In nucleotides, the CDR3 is TGTGCCAGCAGCTTAGGGAAGGATCAGCCCCAGCATTTT. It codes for CASSLGKDQPQHF.

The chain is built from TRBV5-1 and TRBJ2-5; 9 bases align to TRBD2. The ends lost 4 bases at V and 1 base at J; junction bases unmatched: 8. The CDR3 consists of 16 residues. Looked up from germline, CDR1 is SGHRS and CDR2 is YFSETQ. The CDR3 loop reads CASSAVAGAIQETQYF. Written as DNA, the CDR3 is TGCGCCAGCAGCGCGGTAGCGGGGGCCATCCAAGAGACCCAGTACTTC.

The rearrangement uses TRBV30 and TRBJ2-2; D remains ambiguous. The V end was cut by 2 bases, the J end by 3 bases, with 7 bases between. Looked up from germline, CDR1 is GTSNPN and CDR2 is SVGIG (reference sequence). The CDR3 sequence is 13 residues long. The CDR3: CAWSQTDTGELFF. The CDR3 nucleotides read TGTGCCTGGAGTCAGACGGACACCGGGGAGCTGTTTTTT. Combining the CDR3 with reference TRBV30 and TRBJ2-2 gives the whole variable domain SQTIHQWPATLVQPVGSPLSLECTVEGTSNPNLYWYRQAAGRGLQLLFYSVGIGQISSEVPQNLSASRPQDRQFILSSKKLLLSDSGFYLCAWSQTDTGELFFGEGSRLTVL.

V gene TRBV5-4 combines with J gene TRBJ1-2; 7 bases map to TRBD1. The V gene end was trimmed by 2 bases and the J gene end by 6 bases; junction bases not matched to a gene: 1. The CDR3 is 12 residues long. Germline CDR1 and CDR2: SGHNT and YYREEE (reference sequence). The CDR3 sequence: CASSFDRDGYTF. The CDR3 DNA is TGTGCCAGCAGCTTCGACAGGGATGGCTACACCTTC. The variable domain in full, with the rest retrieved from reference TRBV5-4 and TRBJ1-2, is ETGVTQSPTHLIKTRGQQVTLRCSSQSGHNTVSWYQQALGQGPQFIFQYYREEENGRGNFPPRFSGLQFPNYSSELNVNALELDDSALYLCASSFDRDGYTFGSGTRLTVV.

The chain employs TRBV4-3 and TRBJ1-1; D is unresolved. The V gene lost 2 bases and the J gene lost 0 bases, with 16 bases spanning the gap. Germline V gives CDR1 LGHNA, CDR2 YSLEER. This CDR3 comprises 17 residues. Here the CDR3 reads CASSQSPPKGMNTEAFF. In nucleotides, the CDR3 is TGCGCCAGCAGCCAAAGTCCCCCAAAAGGCATGAACACTGAAGCTTTCTTT.

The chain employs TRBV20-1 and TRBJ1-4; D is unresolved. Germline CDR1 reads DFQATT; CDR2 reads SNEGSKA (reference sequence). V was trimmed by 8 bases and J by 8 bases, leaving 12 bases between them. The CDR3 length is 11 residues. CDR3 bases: TGCAGTCTCCGGCCCCCCGAAAAACTGTTTTTT. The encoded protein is CSLRPPEKLFF.

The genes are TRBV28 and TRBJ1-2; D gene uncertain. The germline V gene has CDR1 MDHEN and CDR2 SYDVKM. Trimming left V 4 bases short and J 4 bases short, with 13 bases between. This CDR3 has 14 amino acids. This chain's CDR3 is CASSSPGSIYGYTF. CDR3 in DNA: TGTGCCAGCAGTTCCCCGGGATCCATCTATGGCTACACCTTC.

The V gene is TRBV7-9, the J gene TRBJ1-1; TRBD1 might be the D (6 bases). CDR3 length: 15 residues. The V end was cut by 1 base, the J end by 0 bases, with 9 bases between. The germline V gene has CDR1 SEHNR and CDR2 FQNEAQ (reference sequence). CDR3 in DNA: TGTGCCAGCAGCTTAGTTGGACAGCTGAACACTGAAGCTTTCTTT. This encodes CASSLVGQLNTEAFF.

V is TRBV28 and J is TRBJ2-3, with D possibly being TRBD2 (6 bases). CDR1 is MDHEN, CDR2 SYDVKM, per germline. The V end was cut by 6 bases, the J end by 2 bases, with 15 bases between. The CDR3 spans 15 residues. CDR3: CASRGRDSYTDTQYF. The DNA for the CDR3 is TGTGCCAGCAGGGGCCGGGACTCGTACACAGATACGCAGTATTTT.

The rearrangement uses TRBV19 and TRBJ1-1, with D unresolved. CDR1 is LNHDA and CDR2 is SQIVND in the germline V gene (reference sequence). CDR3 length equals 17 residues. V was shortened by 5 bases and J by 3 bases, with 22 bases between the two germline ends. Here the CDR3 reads CASSPTPTAKEDTEAFF. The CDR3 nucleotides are TGTGCCAGTAGTCCCACCCCCACAGCCAAAGAGGACACTGAAGCTTTCTTT.

The CDR3 coding sequence is TGTGCCAGCAGGGAGGGACAGGGCTACTCCTACGAGCAGTACTTC. Translated, it gives CASREGQGYSYEQYF. This chain joins TRBV2 and TRBJ2-7, with 9 bases identical to TRBD1. Germline assignment: CDR1 SNHLY and CDR2 FYNNEI. This CDR3 is built from 15 residues. V gave up 6 bases and J gave up 0 bases; unmatched junction bases: 6.

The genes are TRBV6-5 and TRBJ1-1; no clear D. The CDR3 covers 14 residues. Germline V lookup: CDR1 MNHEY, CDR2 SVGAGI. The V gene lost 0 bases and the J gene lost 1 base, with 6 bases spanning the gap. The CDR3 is CASSYSAENTEAFF. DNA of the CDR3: TGTGCCAGCAGTTACTCAGCAGAGAACACTGAAGCTTTCTTT.